This TCR beta chain appears in the sequencing data of a study of OX40 agonist ivuxolimab in advanced cancers. About the study: Intravenous ivuxolimab at 0.01 to 10 mg/kg was given to patients every 2 weeks. Cancers in dose escalation were hepatocellular, melanoma, renal cell and head and neck. Participants, 82.7% male, averaged about 56 years of age, ranging from roughly 20 to 79.

A few counts support this clone. TCRdb's copy holds only in-frame clones and misses some; the assay was immunoSEQ multiplex PCR. The profile shows tens of thousands of clones, about 85% of them singletons. The CDR3 has 13 amino acids. V lost 5 bases to trimming and J lost 8 bases, with 10 bases between them. Germline CDR1 is SGHTA and CDR2 is FQGNSA. Here the sequenced sample was CD4+ or CD8+ T cells sorted from blood, taken in a trial of the OX40 agonist ivuxolimab. V is TRBV7-2 and J is TRBJ1-6; D is ambiguous. This TCR was sampled from an adult with an advanced solid tumor such as melanoma, head and neck, liver or kidney cancer. The CDR3 loop reads CASSATLYSPLHF. CDR3 DNA sequence: TGTGCCAGCAGCGCGACTTTGTATTCACCCCTCCACTTT.